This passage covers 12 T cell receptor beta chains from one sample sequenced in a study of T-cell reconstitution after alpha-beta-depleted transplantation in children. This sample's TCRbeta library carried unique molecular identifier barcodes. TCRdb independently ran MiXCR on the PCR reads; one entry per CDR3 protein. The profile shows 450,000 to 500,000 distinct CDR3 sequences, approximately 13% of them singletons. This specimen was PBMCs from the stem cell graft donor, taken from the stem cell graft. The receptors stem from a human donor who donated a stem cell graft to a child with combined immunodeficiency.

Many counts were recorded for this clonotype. CDR3 region: CASSPGSYEQYF. CDR3 in DNA: TGTGCCAGCAGTCCGGGGAGCTACGAGCAGTACTTC. This chain connects TRBV12-3 or TRBV12-4 to TRBJ2-7; maybe TRBD2 (5 bases). The CDR3 runs to 12 residues. V dropped 5 bases and J dropped 3 bases, with 8 bases sitting between them.

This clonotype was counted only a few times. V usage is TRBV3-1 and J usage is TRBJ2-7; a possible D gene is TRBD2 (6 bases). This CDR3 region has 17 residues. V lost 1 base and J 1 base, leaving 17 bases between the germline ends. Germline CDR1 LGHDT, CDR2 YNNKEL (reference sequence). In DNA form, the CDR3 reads TGTGCCAGCAGCCAAGTTCAAGGGAGGAGAGGGTCCTACGAGCAGTACTTC. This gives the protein CASSQVQGRRGSYEQYF.

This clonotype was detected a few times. The CDR3 sequence: CASSFRSDEQFF. DNA for the CDR3: TGTGCCAGCAGTTTTCGAAGCGATGAGCAGTTCTTC. V is TRBV27 and J is TRBJ2-1, with D hard to call. CDR3 length: 12 amino acids. The V gene lost 3 bases and the J gene lost 8 bases, with 8 bases spanning the gap. CDR1 MNHEY and CDR2 SMNVEV come from the germline V gene (reference sequence).

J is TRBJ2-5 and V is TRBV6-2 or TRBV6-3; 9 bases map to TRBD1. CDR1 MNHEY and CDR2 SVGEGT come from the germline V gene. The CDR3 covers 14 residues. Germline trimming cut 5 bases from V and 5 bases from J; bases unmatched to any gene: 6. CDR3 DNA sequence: TGTGCCAGCAGTCAGGGACAGGGCTGGGAGACCCAGTACTTC. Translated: CASSQGQGWETQYF.

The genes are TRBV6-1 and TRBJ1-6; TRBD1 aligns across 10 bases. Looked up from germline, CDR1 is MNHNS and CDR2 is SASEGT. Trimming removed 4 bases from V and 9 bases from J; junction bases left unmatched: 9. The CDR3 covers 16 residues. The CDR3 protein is CASSGLDRGPLSPLHF. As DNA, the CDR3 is TGTGCCAGCAGTGGACTTGACAGGGGGCCCCTTTCACCCCTCCACTTT.

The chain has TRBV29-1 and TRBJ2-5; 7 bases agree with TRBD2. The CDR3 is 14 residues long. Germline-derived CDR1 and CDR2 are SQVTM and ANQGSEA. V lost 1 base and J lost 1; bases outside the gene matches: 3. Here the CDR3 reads CSVEGPSGQETQYF. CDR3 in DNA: TGCAGCGTTGAAGGTCCTAGCGGCCAAGAGACCCAGTACTTC.

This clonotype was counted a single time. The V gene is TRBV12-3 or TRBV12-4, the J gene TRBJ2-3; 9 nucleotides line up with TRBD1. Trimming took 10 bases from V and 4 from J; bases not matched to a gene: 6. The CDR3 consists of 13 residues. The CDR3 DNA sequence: TGTGCCATCCCGGGACAGGGCTCAGATACGCAGTATTTT. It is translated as CAIPGQGSDTQYF.

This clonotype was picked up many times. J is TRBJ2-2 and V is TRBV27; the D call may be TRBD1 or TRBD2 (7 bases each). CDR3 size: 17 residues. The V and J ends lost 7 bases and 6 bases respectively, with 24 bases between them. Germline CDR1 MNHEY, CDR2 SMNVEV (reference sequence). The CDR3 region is CASTPQGGAGMAGELFF. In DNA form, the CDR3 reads TGTGCCAGCACTCCCCAGGGGGGGGCAGGGATGGCCGGGGAGCTGTTTTTT.

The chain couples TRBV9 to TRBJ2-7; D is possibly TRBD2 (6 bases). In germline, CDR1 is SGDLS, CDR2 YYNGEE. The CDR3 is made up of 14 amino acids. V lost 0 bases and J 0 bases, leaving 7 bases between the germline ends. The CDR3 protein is CASSVVSGSYEQYF. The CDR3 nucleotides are TGTGCCAGCAGCGTAGTTAGCGGCTCCTACGAGCAGTACTTC.

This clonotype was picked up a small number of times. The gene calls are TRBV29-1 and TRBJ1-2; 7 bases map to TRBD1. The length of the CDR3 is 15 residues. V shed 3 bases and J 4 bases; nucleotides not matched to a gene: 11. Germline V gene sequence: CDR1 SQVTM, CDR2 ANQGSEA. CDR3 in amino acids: CSVDPTGQFLYGYTF. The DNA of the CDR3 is TGCAGCGTTGACCCAACGGGACAGTTCCTCTATGGCTACACCTTC.

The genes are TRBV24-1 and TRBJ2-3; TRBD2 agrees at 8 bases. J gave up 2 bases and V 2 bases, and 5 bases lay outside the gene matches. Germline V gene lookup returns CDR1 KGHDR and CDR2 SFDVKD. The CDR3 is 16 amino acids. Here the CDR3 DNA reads TGTGCCACCAGTGATTATCCCGGGGGGGCCACAGATACGCAGTATTTT. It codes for CATSDYPGGATDTQYF.

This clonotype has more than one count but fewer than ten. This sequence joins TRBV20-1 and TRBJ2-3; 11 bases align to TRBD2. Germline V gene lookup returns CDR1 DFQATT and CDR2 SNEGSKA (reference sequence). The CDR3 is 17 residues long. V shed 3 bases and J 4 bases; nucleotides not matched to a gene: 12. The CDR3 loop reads CSASRNLAGGTPDTQYF. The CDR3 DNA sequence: TGCAGTGCTAGTCGTAATCTAGCGGGGGGAACCCCAGATACGCAGTATTTT.